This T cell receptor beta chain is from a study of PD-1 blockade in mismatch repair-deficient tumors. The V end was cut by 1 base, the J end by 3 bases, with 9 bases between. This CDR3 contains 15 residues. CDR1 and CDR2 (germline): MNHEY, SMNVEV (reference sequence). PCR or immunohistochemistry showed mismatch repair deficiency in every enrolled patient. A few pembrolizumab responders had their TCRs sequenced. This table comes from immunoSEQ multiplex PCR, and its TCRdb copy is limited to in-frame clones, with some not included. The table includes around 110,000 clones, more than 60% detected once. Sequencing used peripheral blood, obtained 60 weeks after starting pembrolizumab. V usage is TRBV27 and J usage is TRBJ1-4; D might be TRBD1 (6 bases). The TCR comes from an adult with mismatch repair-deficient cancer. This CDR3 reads CASSLFGGPNEKLFF. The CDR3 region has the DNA TGTGCCAGCAGTTTATTCGGGGGGCCTAATGAAAAACTGTTTTTT.